Below, one TCR beta chain is given with its context. Its target is not known. This sample is part of a study of T cell responses to AZD1222 COVID-19 vaccine. Study-level information: Second-dose groups at about 4 or about 12 weeks were pooled.

Findings of the study overall: Females outnumbered males among donors, who were mostly white British; clonal diversity was possibly underestimated. Across spike, vaccine-associated CD4 TCRs were found, dominant at 160-218 and 743-854. Two doses of AZD1222 preceded a rise in Spike-specific TCR breadth and depth.

Sequenced by immunoSEQ multiplex PCR; TCRdb stores in-frame clones only, minus some. The data contain roughly 180,000 clones, approximately 90% of them singletons. V trimming: 2 bases; J trimming: 3 bases; junction bases outside the gene matches: 13. Germline V lookup: CDR1 KGHSH, CDR2 LQKENI. The CDR3 covers 18 residues. Material: peripheral blood, obtained on day 0 of AZD1222 vaccination. The genes are TRBV18 and TRBJ1-5, with TRBD1 identical over 7 bases. This receptor was identified in an adult in good health. Written as DNA, the CDR3 is TGTGCCAGCTCACCATCCGAGACAGGGCTACCTTACAATCAGCCCCAGCATTTT. It encodes CASSPSETGLPYNQPQHF.